Detailed here is one TCR beta chain. Trimming removed 7 bases from V and 1 base from J, with 14 bases in between. The CDR3 covers 14 residues. Germline CDR1 reads MNHNY; CDR2 reads SVGAGI (reference sequence). The sample belongs to a study of T cell responses to AZD1222 COVID-19 vaccine. The table came from immunoSEQ multiplex PCR; TCRdb's copy has only in-frame clones and leaves some out. The sample holds around 130,000 clones; over 90% are singletons and the top ten take approximately 5.4%. The TCR was taken from an adult in good health. This sample comprised peripheral blood, obtained on day 0 of AZD1222 vaccination. The rearrangement joins TRBV6-6 to TRBJ2-7; D is unresolved. CDR3 nucleotides: TGTGCCAGCACCCCAGACCTACTTTCCTACGAGCAGTACTTC. The encoded protein is CASTPDLLSYEQYF.